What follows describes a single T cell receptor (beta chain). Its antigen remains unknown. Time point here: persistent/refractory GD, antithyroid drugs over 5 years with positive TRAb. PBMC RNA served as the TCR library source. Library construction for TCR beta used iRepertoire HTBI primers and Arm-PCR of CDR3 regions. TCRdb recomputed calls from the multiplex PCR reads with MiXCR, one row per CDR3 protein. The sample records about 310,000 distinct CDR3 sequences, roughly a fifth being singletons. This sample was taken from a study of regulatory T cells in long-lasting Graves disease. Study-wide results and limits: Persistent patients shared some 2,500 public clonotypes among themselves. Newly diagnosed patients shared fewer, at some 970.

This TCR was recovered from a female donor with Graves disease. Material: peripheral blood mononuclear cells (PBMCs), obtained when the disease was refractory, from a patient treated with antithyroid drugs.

As DNA, the CDR3 is TGTGCCAGCAGCTTAGCGCCAGGGCTGGTTAATCAGCCCCAGCATTTT. This gives the protein CASSLAPGLVNQPQHF. The gene calls are TRBV7-8 and TRBJ1-5, with D perhaps TRBD1 (5 bases). Trimming took off 0 bases at V and 4 bases at J, with 13 bases between the two ends. CDR3 length: 16 amino acids. Germline assignment: CDR1 SGHVS and CDR2 FQNEAQ.